These 20 T cell receptor beta chains originate from one sample sequenced in a study of patients and donors after allogeneic stem cell transplantation. MiXCR, run by TCRdb on the RT-PCR reads, gives a single entry per CDR3 protein. The data hold about 40,000 distinct CDR3 sequences, with roughly 30% observed a single time. The specimen was blood, either unsorted or a sorted T cell fraction (not recorded which). These receptors were obtained from a human donor who was either an allogeneic HSCT recipient or a stem cell or donor lymphocyte infusion donor (not recorded which). It is not recorded whose cells these are; they may come from a transplant donor.

This clonotype appeared many times. The gene calls are TRBV6-6 and TRBJ1-5; 8 bases align to TRBD1. This CDR3 spans 15 amino acids. The trim removed 0 bases at V and 4 bases at J, leaving 2 bases unmatched. From germline, CDR1 is MNHNY and CDR2 SVGAGI (reference sequence). CDR3 nucleotide sequence: TGTGCCAGCAGTTACTCCGACAGGGGAAATCAGCCCCAGCATTTT. This gives the protein CASSYSDRGNQPQHF.

In this sample, this clonotype turned up a few times. The rearrangement uses TRBV5-1 and TRBJ2-7; possibly TRBD2 for D (6 bases). The germline V gene encodes CDR1 SGHRS and CDR2 YFSETQ. V lost 6 bases to trimming and J lost 6 bases, with 22 bases between them. This CDR3 contains 15 residues. The chain's CDR3 is CASTSWGSGVLEQYF. The DNA for the CDR3 is TGCGCCAGCACCTCTTGGGGTAGCGGCGTACTCGAGCAGTACTTC.

The rearrangement joins TRBV7-2 to TRBJ2-1; 10 nucleotides match TRBD2. The CDR3 is made up of 18 amino acids. The germline V gene has CDR1 SGHTA and CDR2 FQGNSA. J lost 3 bases, V lost 4 bases, and 12 bases had no gene match. This chain's CDR3 is CASSWASGSMSVYNEQFF. CDR3 coding DNA: TGTGCCAGCAGCTGGGCTAGCGGGAGTATGAGTGTCTACAATGAGCAGTTCTTC.

The gene calls are TRBV4-3 and TRBJ2-7; D is perhaps TRBD2 (6 bases). The germline V gene encodes CDR1 LGHNA and CDR2 YSLEER. The CDR3 is 15 residues long. With 1 base removed from V and 3 bases from J, the gap between germline ends came to 13 bases. Written as DNA, the CDR3 is TGCGCCAGCAGCCAAGCCCGGGACTCAATCTACGAGCAGTACTTC. Translated: CASSQARDSIYEQYF.

This chain uses TRBV4-3 with TRBJ2-1; 9 bases fit TRBD2. V shed 4 bases, J shed 5 bases, and the junction held 12 bases outside the gene matches. The CDR3 is made up of 17 amino acids. Germline V gene lookup returns CDR1 LGHNA and CDR2 YSLEER. Here the CDR3 DNA reads TGCGCCAGCAGCCGGAGGGGGGGACTAGCACTCCACAATGAGCAGTTCTTC. Amino acids: CASSRRGGLALHNEQFF.

V and J are TRBV20-1 and TRBJ2-7; 15 bases fit TRBD2. V lost 3 bases to trimming and J lost 3 bases; unmatched junction nucleotides: 3. Germline assignment: CDR1 DFQATT and CDR2 SNEGSKA (reference sequence). The CDR3 is 15 amino acids. The CDR3 is CSASGTSGRSYEQYF. In DNA form, the CDR3 reads TGCAGTGCTAGCGGGACTAGCGGGAGGAGCTACGAGCAGTACTTC.

A few counts support this clonotype. This rearrangement joins TRBV27 to TRBJ1-5; D possibly corresponds to TRBD1 (5 bases). Germline V gene lookup returns CDR1 MNHEY and CDR2 SMNVEV (reference sequence). V lost 5 bases and J 7 bases, leaving 18 bases between the germline ends. This CDR3 region has 15 residues. CDR3 coding DNA: TGTGCCAGCAGTCCGGGACCCATCGGCCCGCAGCCCCAGCATTTT. Translation: CASSPGPIGPQPQHF.

This clonotype was seen ten or more times. The V and J genes are TRBV6-2 or TRBV6-3 and TRBJ1-3; D remains unclear. Germline CDR1 MNHEY, CDR2 SVGEGT. V shed 6 bases and J shed 2 bases, with 5 bases lying between them. The CDR3 is 12 amino acids. CDR3 DNA sequence: TGTGCCAGCAGGTCGACTGGAAACACCATATATTTT. Residues: CASRSTGNTIYF.

This clonotype was recorded at least ten times. This chain links TRBV11-2 with TRBJ1-2, with 9 bases matching TRBD1. The V gene end was trimmed by 5 bases and the J gene end by 4 bases; junction bases not matched to a gene: 14. The germline V gene has CDR1 SGHAT and CDR2 FQNNGV. This CDR3 has 17 residues. CDR3 residues: CASSVNRGREGAYGYTF. The CDR3 bases are TGTGCCAGCAGCGTTAACAGGGGGCGCGAAGGAGCCTATGGCTACACCTTC.

This clonotype was observed a few times. The rearrangement joins TRBV5-8 to TRBJ1-1; a possible D gene is TRBD1 (6 bases). The V end was cut by 0 bases, the J end by 2 bases, with 8 bases between. The CDR3 sequence is 14 residues long. Germline loops: CDR1 SGHTS, CDR2 YDEGEE. CDR3 in DNA: TGTGCCAGCAGCTTGGGGGGGGCAAACACTGAAGCTTTCTTT. Protein: CASSLGGANTEAFF.

In DNA form, the CDR3 reads TGTGCCAGCAGCACGCTGGACATTTTTCGGTATGGCTACACCTTC. This sequence encodes CASSTLDIFRYGYTF. The rearrangement joins TRBV5-6 to TRBJ1-2, with D perhaps matching TRBD1 (5 bases). The V end lost 4 bases, the J end lost 5 bases, and 18 bases lay between the germline ends. The CDR3 is 15 residues long. CDR1 and CDR2 (germline): SGHDT, YYEEEE.

V gene TRBV6-4 combines with J gene TRBJ1-6; no definite D call. V lost 6 bases, J lost 7 bases, and 10 bases lay in between. The germline V gene has CDR1 MRHNA and CDR2 SNTAGT. The CDR3 has 13 amino acids. CDR3 coding DNA: TGTGCCAGCAGCGAGACGAAAAATTCACCCCTCCACTTT. Protein product: CASSETKNSPLHF.

About this clonotype: Here the CDR3 omits its conserved ending phenylalanine or tryptophan, so a read error is the likely source. This sequence joins TRBV7-9 and TRBJ1-4; 8 nucleotides agree with TRBD1. Germline assignment: CDR1 SEHNR and CDR2 FQNEAQ (reference sequence). V lost 4 bases to trimming and J lost 4 bases; unmatched junction nucleotides: 14. CDR3 size: 18 residues. CDR3 protein: CASSSFGERDRLNEKLFL. CDR3 DNA: TGTGCCAGCAGCTCCTTCGGCGAACGGGACAGGCTTAATGAAAAACTGTTTTTG.

The J gene is TRBJ2-5, the V gene TRBV4-2, with 9 bases identical to TRBD1. CDR1 and CDR2 from the germline V gene are LGHNA and YNFKEQ. The CDR3 runs to 17 residues. The ends lost 0 bases at V and 1 base at J; junction bases unmatched: 6. CDR3 nucleotide sequence: TGTGCCAGCAGCCAAGAGGTGGGACAGGGCGGCCAAGAGACCCAGTACTTC. It encodes CASSQEVGQGGQETQYF.

This clonotype has a handful of counts. The chain links TRBV12-3 or TRBV12-4 to TRBJ1-2; the D gene is possibly TRBD1 (6 bases). The CDR3 is 14 amino acids. The germline V and J ends were trimmed by 6 bases and 2 bases, with 13 bases remaining between them. CDR3 nucleotides: TGTGCCAGCAGACCTGGACAGATAAACTATGGCTACACCTTC. Residues: CASRPGQINYGYTF.

Concerning this clonotype: Mismatch with germline at one junction end may stem from a read error. CDR3 sequence (DNA): TGTGCCTGCAGCAACCTCGCAGGGGATCAGCCCCAGCATTTT. Encoded protein: CACSNLAGDQPQHF. The chain uses TRBV5-6 and TRBJ1-5; maybe TRBD1 (6 bases). Germline V gene data show CDR1 as SGHDT and CDR2 as YYEEEE. The CDR3 is made up of 14 amino acids.

The chain couples TRBV6-2 or TRBV6-3 to TRBJ2-1; D is ambiguous. V gave up 2 bases and J gave up 6 bases, with 8 bases separating them. The CDR3 length is 13 residues. CDR1 is MNHEY and CDR2 is SVGEGT in the germline V gene. This chain's CDR3 is CASSYSSTNEQFF. The CDR3 DNA reads as TGTGCCAGCAGTTACAGCAGTACCAATGAGCAGTTCTTC.

The genes are TRBV20-1 and TRBJ2-7; D gene ambiguous. Germline V gene data show CDR1 as DFQATT and CDR2 as SNEGSKA (reference sequence). V was clipped by 3 bases and J by 2 bases, with 11 bases between them. This CDR3 is 13 amino acids long. The CDR3 nucleotides read TGCAGTGCTAGGGAGACAAATACCTACGAGCAGTACTTC. This sequence encodes CSARETNTYEQYF.

The chain carries TRBV2 and TRBJ2-7, with 9 bases matching TRBD1. This CDR3 region has 16 residues. After removal of 5 bases from V and 5 bases from J, the junction contained 13 bases not matched to a gene. Germline V gives CDR1 SNHLY, CDR2 FYNNEI. Here the CDR3 DNA reads TGTGCCAGCAGTCCGCTAGGGACAGGGACAAGGAACGAGCAGTACTTC. This gives the protein CASSPLGTGTRNEQYF.

The V and J genes are TRBV5-1 and TRBJ1-1, with unresolved D. The V end was cut by 2 bases, the J end by 7 bases, with 6 bases between. The CDR3 totals 11 residues. Germline loops: CDR1 SGHRS, CDR2 YFSETQ. Here the CDR3 DNA reads TGCGCCAGCAGCTTCGGTGGTGAAGCTTTCTTT. Translated, it gives CASSFGGEAFF. Combining the CDR3 with reference TRBV5-1 and TRBJ1-1 gives the whole variable domain KAGVTQTPRYLIKTRGQQVTLSCSPISGHRSVSWYQQTPGQGLQFLFEYFSETQRNKGNFPGRFSGRQFSNSRSEMNVSTLELGDSALYLCASSFGGEAFFGQGTRLTVV.